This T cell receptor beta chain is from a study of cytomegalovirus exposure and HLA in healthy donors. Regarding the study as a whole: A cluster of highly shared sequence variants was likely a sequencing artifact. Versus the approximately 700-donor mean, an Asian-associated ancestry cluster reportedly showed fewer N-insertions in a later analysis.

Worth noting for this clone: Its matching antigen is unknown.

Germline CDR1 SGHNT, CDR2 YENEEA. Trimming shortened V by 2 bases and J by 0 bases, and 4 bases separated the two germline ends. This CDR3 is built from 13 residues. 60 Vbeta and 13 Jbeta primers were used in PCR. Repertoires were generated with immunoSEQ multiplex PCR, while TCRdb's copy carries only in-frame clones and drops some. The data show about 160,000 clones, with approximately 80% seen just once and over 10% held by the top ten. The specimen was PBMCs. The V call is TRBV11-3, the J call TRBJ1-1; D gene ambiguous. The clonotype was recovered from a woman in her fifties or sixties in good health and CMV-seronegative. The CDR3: CASSLSVNTEAFF. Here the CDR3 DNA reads TGTGCCAGCAGCTTATCAGTGAACACTGAAGCTTTCTTT.